This TCR beta chain was recovered during a study of graft-versus-host responses after intestinal transplantation. Across the whole study: Anti-thymocyte globulin induction was given to all recipients, followed by tacrolimus and steroids for around three years.

This CDR3 is built from 15 residues. Trimming pared 2 bases from V and 3 bases from J, leaving 11 bases between. Looked up from germline, CDR1 is SGHTA and CDR2 is FQGNSA. The data were produced by immunoSEQ multiplex PCR, yet TCRdb's version contains in-frame clones alone and is incomplete. This table holds just under 50,000 clones, 65% to 85% found once. Note on this clone: What it binds is unknown.

The source was unstimulated CD4+ T cells sorted from spleen or lymph node cells, collected before transplant. This sequence joins TRBV7-2 and TRBJ1-5; D not resolved. This clonotype was obtained from a human donor who was the organ donor for an intestinal transplant. CDR3 coding DNA: TGTGCCAGCAGCTTAAATTCGGGCCCCAATCAGCCCCAGCATTTT. Translation: CASSLNSGPNQPQHF.